A single sample is the source of the 6 T cell receptor beta chains below, sequenced in a study of a mutant IDH1 vaccine in newly diagnosed glioma. Time point in this sample: baseline, week 1 (first vaccination visit). Treatment specified: pre-vaccination baseline after standard-of-care therapy. Clones were read by immunoSEQ multiplex PCR, and TCRdb kept only the in-frame ones, dropping some. The table lists around 50,000 clones, more than 80% of them singletons. Specimen: PBMCs, collected from a glioma patient treated with radiotherapy, temozolomide or both. The receptor set was obtained from a man in his forties or fifties with glioma.

The table lists this clone with a few counts. The chain couples TRBV25-1 to TRBJ2-7; the match to TRBD1 covers 10 bases. The CDR3 consists of 15 residues. The germline CDR1 and CDR2 sequences are MGHDK and SYGVNS. The junction had 12 bases not matched to a gene; V was cut back by 8 bases and J by 5 bases. The CDR3 spells CASRGGGTGEDEQYF. The CDR3 DNA is TGTGCCAGCCGTGGGGGAGGGACAGGGGAGGACGAGCAGTACTTC.

This chain links TRBV5-1 with TRBJ2-3; the match to TRBD1 covers 7 bases. CDR1 is SGHRS and CDR2 is YFSETQ in the germline V gene. V was pared by 3 bases and J by 4 bases, with 5 bases of the junction left unmatched. The CDR3 is made up of 14 amino acids. Here the CDR3 DNA reads TGCGCCAGCAGCTACGGGACAGCCCCAGATACGCAGTATTTT. Residues: CASSYGTAPDTQYF. Full variable domain (outside the CDR3, taken from reference TRBV5-1 and TRBJ2-3): KAGVTQTPRYLIKTRGQQVTLSCSPISGHRSVSWYQQTPGQGLQFLFEYFSETQRNKGNFPGRFSGRQFSNSRSEMNVSTLELGDSALYLCASSYGTAPDTQYFGPGTRLTVL.

The rearrangement links TRBV9 to TRBJ2-7; 10 bases are shared with TRBD2. V trimming: 7 bases; J trimming: 5 bases; junction bases outside the gene matches: 6. The CDR3 has 13 residues. CDR1 is SGDLS, CDR2 YYNGEE, per germline. CDR3 sequence (DNA): TGTGCCAGCTCTAGCGGGAGTCCCCACGAGCAGTACTTC. Residues: CASSSGSPHEQYF.

J is TRBJ2-7 and V is TRBV19; TRBD2 aligns across 8 bases. Germline V gene sequence: CDR1 LNHDA, CDR2 SQIVND (reference sequence). This CDR3 has 16 amino acids. J was trimmed by 3 bases and V by 4 bases; bases with no gene match: 11. The CDR3 bases are TGTGCCAGTAGTACCTCTGGGGCTAGCGGGCGCTACGAGCAGTACTTC. Protein product: CASSTSGASGRYEQYF.

This sequence joins TRBV6-1 and TRBJ1-1, with 9 bases lining up with TRBD1. The V segment lost 10 bases and the J segment 12 bases; nucleotides outside the gene matches: 15. This CDR3 region has 13 residues. Germline-derived CDR1 and CDR2 are MNHNS and SASEGT. For the CDR3, the DNA is TGTGCCACCACTCCGACCGGACAGGGGTTTACTTTCTTT. This gives the protein CATTPTGQGFTFF.

This rearrangement joins TRBV9 to TRBJ2-7; 8 bases are a match to TRBD1. CDR1 SGDLS and CDR2 YYNGEE come from the germline V gene. Germline trimming cut 0 bases from V and 4 bases from J; bases unmatched to any gene: 3. The CDR3 consists of 14 residues. CDR3 in DNA: TGTGCCAGCAGCGTAGAGGGGACAGGTTACGAGCAGTACTTC. Translating gives CASSVEGTGYEQYF. Full variable domain (rest looked up from reference TRBV9 and TRBJ2-7): DSGVTQTPKHLITATGQRVTLRCSPRSGDLSVYWYQQSLDQGLQFLIQYYNGEERAKGNILERFSAQQFPDLHSELNLSSLELGDSALYFCASSVEGTGYEQYFGPGTRLTVT.